Following are 27 T cell receptor beta chains from one sample sequenced in a study of T cells in Graves' hyperthyroidism and ophthalmopathy. The investigators amplified TCR beta CDR3 regions from RNA transcripts. The HTBI set primed first-round TCR CDR3 RT-PCR. MiXCR, run by TCRdb on the multiplex PCR reads, gives a single entry per CDR3 protein. The table has roughly 400,000 distinct CDR3 sequences, 20% to 25% seen once. The sequencing sample was made of blood. The receptors shown here come from a man aged 50 to 59 with Graves' hyperthyroidism.

With regard to this clonotype: One junction end does not reproduce the germline sequence, and a read error may be involved. The CDR3 nucleotides are TGTGTCACCAACGGACTAGCGGGAGCCGATGAGCAGTTCTTC. The encoded protein is CVTNGLAGADEQFF. The chain links TRBV15 to TRBJ2-1, with 13 positions matching TRBD2. In germline, CDR1 is LNHNV, CDR2 YYDKDF (reference sequence). This CDR3 is built from 14 residues.

This clonotype has just a few counts. The rearrangement uses TRBV12-3 or TRBV12-4 and TRBJ2-3; 11 bases line up with TRBD2. This CDR3 contains 15 residues. J gave up 2 bases and V 7 bases, and 5 bases lay outside the gene matches. The DNA of the CDR3 is TGTGCCAGCACCCCTAGCGGGAGGAACACAGATACGCAGTATTTT. It is translated as CASTPSGRNTDTQYF.

This clonotype was seen repeatedly, ten times or more. The chain combines TRBV28 with TRBJ1-2; the D gene is possibly TRBD1 (5 bases). V lost 3 bases and J lost 8, with 10 bases in between. CDR3 length: 12 residues. CDR1 is MDHEN and CDR2 is SYDVKM in the germline V gene. CDR3 amino acids: CASSLGRRGYTF. CDR3 in DNA: TGTGCCAGCAGTTTGGGGCGGCGAGGCTACACCTTC.

V gene TRBV18 combines with J gene TRBJ2-1; D may correspond to TRBD1 or TRBD2 (5 bases each). V was cut by 2 bases and J by 2 bases, with 10 bases left in between. The germline V gene encodes CDR1 KGHSH and CDR2 LQKENI. The CDR3 sequence is 15 residues long. Written as DNA, the CDR3 is TGTGCCAGCTCACCATTTCAGGGACCCTACAATGAGCAGTTCTTC. Translation gives CASSPFQGPYNEQFF.

Many counts were recorded for this clonotype. The rearrangement links TRBV3-1 to TRBJ2-5; TRBD1 agrees at 7 bases. This CDR3 is 15 amino acids long. V lost 2 bases and J lost 4; bases outside the gene matches: 7. Germline CDR1 reads LGHDT; CDR2 reads YNNKEL (reference sequence). The CDR3 protein is CASSQNGGQRETQYF. In nucleotides, the CDR3 is TGTGCCAGCAGCCAAAATGGGGGACAGAGAGAGACCCAGTACTTC.

The chain recombines TRBV28 with TRBJ2-7; 10 nucleotides align to TRBD1. CDR3 length: 15 residues. V was clipped by 5 bases and J by 0 bases; unmatched bases: 4. Germline CDR1 and CDR2: MDHEN and SYDVKM. CDR3 loop: CASSPGQGISYEQYF. In nucleotides, the CDR3 is TGTGCCAGCAGTCCGGGACAGGGGATCTCCTACGAGCAGTACTTC.

This clonotype has just a few counts. V gene TRBV30 combines with J gene TRBJ2-5; 9 bases align to TRBD1. Trimming removed 0 bases from V and 5 bases from J; junction bases left unmatched: 7. Germline CDR1 GTSNPN, CDR2 SVGIG (reference sequence). This CDR3 has 15 amino acids. CDR3 protein: CAWSVGQGKSETQYF. The DNA for the CDR3 is TGTGCCTGGAGTGTCGGACAGGGGAAAAGCGAGACCCAGTACTTC. Supplemented by reference TRBV30 and TRBJ2-5, the full variable domain reads SQTIHQWPATLVQPVGSPLSLECTVEGTSNPNLYWYRQAAGRGLQLLFYSVGIGQISSEVPQNLSASRPQDRQFILSSKKLLLSDSGFYLCAWSVGQGKSETQYFGPGTRLLVL.

The genes are TRBV20-1 and TRBJ2-2; D remains unclear. V was trimmed by 7 bases and J by 5 bases, leaving 14 bases between them. Germline V CDR1 and CDR2: DFQATT, SNEGSKA (reference sequence). The CDR3 is 13 amino acids. The CDR3 sequence is CSVFLAETGELFF. CDR3 bases: TGCAGTGTATTCCTCGCGGAAACCGGGGAGCTGTTTTTT.

This clonotype was counted many times. J is TRBJ2-1 and V is TRBV6-2 or TRBV6-3, with 13 nucleotides matching TRBD2. Looked up from germline, CDR1 is MNHEY and CDR2 is SVGEGT. The CDR3 has 21 amino acids. Losses at the gene ends were 2 bases for V and 0 bases for J; bases not matched to a gene: 13. This chain's CDR3 is CASSYVLPGTSGVSSYNEQFF. The CDR3 DNA sequence: TGTGCCAGCAGTTACGTTCTTCCCGGGACTAGCGGGGTGAGCTCCTACAATGAGCAGTTCTTC.

The J gene is TRBJ2-7, the V gene TRBV27; 7 bases agree with TRBD2. V dropped 3 bases and J dropped 5; count of bases not matched to a gene: 13. Germline-derived CDR1 and CDR2 are MNHEY and SMNVEV (reference sequence). CDR3 length: 16 amino acids. The CDR3 region has the DNA TGTGCCAGCAGTTTTCTAGCGGAGCCCCCCGTGCACGAGCAGTACTTC. Residues: CASSFLAEPPVHEQYF.

This clonotype was counted a few times. The V call is TRBV5-1, the J call TRBJ2-1, with 10 bases aligning to TRBD2. Germline CDR1 is SGHRS and CDR2 is YFSETQ. V gave up 2 bases and J gave up 8 bases; unmatched junction bases: 10. The CDR3 runs 16 residues. CDR3 region: CASSFRLAGNPHEQFF. CDR3 nucleotide sequence: TGCGCCAGCAGCTTTAGACTAGCGGGTAATCCCCATGAGCAGTTCTTC.

This clonotype showed up many times. The genes are TRBV12-3 or TRBV12-4 and TRBJ2-7, with 10 positions matching TRBD1. The CDR3 consists of 15 residues. The junction had 4 bases not matched to a gene; V was cut back by 1 base and J by 4 bases. DNA of the CDR3: TGTGCCAGCAGTTTAGGGACAGGGGGACCTTACGAGCAGTACTTC. Translation: CASSLGTGGPYEQYF.

V usage is TRBV19 and J usage is TRBJ2-7, with a weak D call TRBD1 (6 bases). V lost 5 bases and J lost 2, with 13 bases in between. CDR1 and CDR2 from the germline V gene are LNHDA and SQIVND (reference sequence). The CDR3 loop spans 14 amino acids. This CDR3 reads CASSVGQRTYEQYF. CDR3 sequence (DNA): TGTGCCAGTAGTGTCGGACAGAGAACCTACGAGCAGTACTTC.

Ten or more counts support this clonotype. V and J are TRBV13 and TRBJ2-1; 14 bases agree with TRBD2. Germline-derived CDR1 and CDR2 are PRHDT and FYEKMQ (reference sequence). The CDR3 has 16 amino acids. V shed 5 bases, J shed 8 bases, and the junction held 8 bases outside the gene matches. In DNA form, the CDR3 reads TGTGCCAGCAGCGCCGGGACTAGCGGGAGAGGTTATGAGCAGTTCTTC. Amino acids: CASSAGTSGRGYEQFF.

This chain connects TRBV15 to TRBJ1-2; 9 bases match TRBD1. This CDR3 is built from 15 residues. J was trimmed by 6 bases and V by 3 bases; bases with no gene match: 8. CDR1 and CDR2 (germline): LNHNV, YYDKDF (reference sequence). CDR3 in amino acids: CATSRRDREEDGYTF. CDR3 in DNA: TGTGCCACCAGCAGGAGGGACAGGGAAGAGGATGGCTACACCTTC.

The chain carries TRBV12-5 and TRBJ1-3; 8 bases agree with TRBD1. CDR1 and CDR2 from the germline V gene are LGHNT and FRNRAP. The length of the CDR3 is 16 residues. The V and J ends lost 5 bases and 2 bases, in that order; junction bases with no gene match: 8. CDR3 sequence (DNA): TGTGCTAGTGGTAAACAGGGGGTATATACTGGAAACACCATATATTTT. Amino acid sequence: CASGKQGVYTGNTIYF.

This chain uses TRBV18 with TRBJ2-5, with TRBD1 identical over 9 bases. Losses at the gene ends were 6 bases for V and 5 bases for J; bases not matched to a gene: 7. Germline V CDR1 and CDR2: KGHSH, LQKENI. The CDR3 is 14 amino acids. The CDR3 here is CASSGTGNSETQYF. CDR3 DNA sequence: TGTGCCAGCTCGGGGACAGGGAATTCGGAGACCCAGTACTTC.

The genes are TRBV3-1 and TRBJ2-2; TRBD2 might be the D (5 bases). The CDR3 runs 16 residues. Germline V gives CDR1 LGHDT, CDR2 YNNKEL (reference sequence). Trimming removed 6 bases from V and 2 bases from J, with 16 bases in between. This CDR3 is CASSPETGKNTGELFF. CDR3 sequence (DNA): TGTGCCAGCAGTCCAGAAACCGGGAAAAACACCGGGGAGCTGTTTTTT.

The chain carries TRBV6-1 and TRBJ1-2, with D uncertain. This CDR3 is 13 amino acids long. V lost 4 bases and J lost 2, with 8 bases in between. Germline CDR1 is MNHNS and CDR2 is SASEGT. CDR3 bases: TGTGCCAGCAGTGCATGGGTCAACTATGGCTACACCTTC. Protein: CASSAWVNYGYTF.

This clonotype has a handful of counts. The chain has TRBV7-9 and TRBJ2-5, with 7 nucleotides matching TRBD1. The CDR3 consists of 15 residues. CDR1 and CDR2 (germline): SEHNR, FQNEAQ (reference sequence). V shed 0 bases, J shed 7 bases, and the junction held 8 bases outside the gene matches. The CDR3 reads CASSLALGGEATQYF. The CDR3 DNA reads TGTGCCAGCAGCTTAGCCCTAGGGGGCGAAGCGACCCAGTACTTC.

This clonotype was counted at least ten times. This chain connects TRBV11-3 to TRBJ2-7; the match to TRBD2 covers 9 bases. This CDR3 has 14 amino acids. With V trimmed by 5 bases and J by 2 bases, 4 bases remained unmatched. Germline V gene sequence: CDR1 SGHNT, CDR2 YENEEA. The CDR3 coding sequence is TGTGCCAGCAGCACGACTAGCGGACCCTACGAGCAGTACTTC. Protein: CASSTTSGPYEQYF.

This clonotype was seen a few times. J is TRBJ2-7 and V is TRBV20-1; 8 bases are shared with TRBD2. V shed 5 bases, J shed 2 bases, and the junction held 8 bases outside the gene matches. The CDR3 loop spans 14 amino acids. CDR1 and CDR2 (germline): DFQATT, SNEGSKA (reference sequence). The chain's CDR3 is CSAVSTSGTYEQYF. Written as DNA, the CDR3 is TGCAGTGCTGTTTCAACTAGCGGAACCTACGAGCAGTACTTC.

In its sample, this clonotype was seen a few times. The chain employs TRBV7-9 and TRBJ2-1; D gene uncertain. Looked up from germline, CDR1 is SEHNR and CDR2 is FQNEAQ (reference sequence). The CDR3 is 14 amino acids. V was clipped by 1 base and J by 3 bases, with 7 bases between them. The CDR3 loop reads CASSLERNYNEQFF. The CDR3 nucleotides read TGTGCCAGCAGCTTAGAGAGGAACTACAATGAGCAGTTCTTC.

This clonotype was observed at least ten times. DNA for the CDR3: TGTGCCATCAGTGTTTCCGGGACAGGGGGCTCAAAGACCCAGTACTTC. Its protein product is CAISVSGTGGSKTQYF. The gene calls are TRBV10-3 and TRBJ2-5; 12 bases map to TRBD1. The V gene's germline CDR1 is ENHRY and CDR2 SYGVKD. The CDR3 runs 16 residues. The J segment lost 6 bases and the V segment lost 4 bases, leaving 9 bases of the junction unmatched.

The CDR3 loop is CATSRGPEPYNEQFF. The CDR3 DNA reads TGTGCCACCAGCAGGGGACCAGAACCATACAATGAGCAGTTCTTC. This chain joins TRBV15 and TRBJ2-1, with D perhaps assigned TRBD1 or TRBD2 (5 bases each). Trimming stripped 3 bases from V and 4 bases from J, with 13 bases between. This CDR3 is 15 amino acids long. The germline V gene has CDR1 LNHNV and CDR2 YYDKDF (reference sequence).

This clonotype was found many times. The V and J genes are TRBV2 and TRBJ2-7; 13 positions agree with TRBD2. The J segment lost 4 bases and the V segment lost 4 bases, leaving 13 bases of the junction unmatched. This CDR3 region has 18 residues. Germline CDR1 SNHLY, CDR2 FYNNEI. The CDR3 loop reads CASSGPSPGTSGTYEQYF. CDR3 bases: TGTGCCAGCAGTGGCCCCTCCCCCGGGACTAGCGGGACTTACGAGCAGTACTTC.

A remark on this clonotype: No conserved phenylalanine or tryptophan is present at the end of the CDR3, so a read error is the likely explanation. This rearrangement joins TRBV2 to TRBJ2-7; 16 positions match TRBD2. Germline-derived CDR1 and CDR2 are SNHLY and FYNNEI. The length of the CDR3 is 15 residues. The junction had 3 bases not matched to a gene; V was cut back by 6 bases and J by 4 bases. In DNA, the CDR3 is TGTGCCAGCAGACTGGGACTAGCGGGAGGGTACGAGCAGTACCTC. Its translation is CASRLGLAGGYEQYL.